This is a list of T cell receptor beta chains from one sample in a study of T cells in localized non-small cell lung cancer. The repertoire was sequenced with immunoSEQ multiplex PCR; TCRdb's copy has only in-frame clones and lacks some. Of 2,500 to 3,000 clones listed, 20% to 25% were seen once; the top ten hold about 15%. The material sequenced was lung tumor tissue, taken before any cancer treatment. Receptors originate from a woman aged 40 to 75 with stage I lung adenocarcinoma. Each CDR3 is given with its conserved first and last residue. A D gene is named only where the DNA matches it firmly. Clone size is shown for a subset of rows, as once, few, many or a class of expanded clone.

d_gene,abundance,v_gene,j_gene,CDR3aa,CDR3nt
-,-,TRBV18,TRBJ1-2,CASSLTHRVNYGYTF,TGTGCCAGCTCACTCACACACAGGGTTAACTATGGCTACACCTTC
-,-,TRBV15,TRBJ2-7,CATSRDRRGTVPSGEQYF,TGTGCCACCAGCAGAGATCGGAGGGGGACAGTTCCTTCGGGGGAGCAGTACTTC
-,medium-sized,TRBV6-8,TRBJ1-6,CASSYVSLGVSSPLHF,TGTGCCAGCAGTTATGTTTCGCTTGGGGTTAGTTCACCCCTCCACTTT
-,few,TRBV11-3,TRBJ1-1,CASRNANLNTEAFF,TGTGCCAGCAGAAACGCTAACTTGAACACTGAAGCTTTCTTT
-,few,TRBV15,TRBJ2-7,CATSRGDNSYEQYF,TGTGCCACCAGCAGAGGGGACAACTCCTACGAGCAGTACTTC
TRBD1,few,TRBV11-3,TRBJ2-1,CASSLTGTGASFQYNEQFF,TGTGCCAGCAGCTTGACCGGGACAGGGGCGTCCTTCCAATACAATGAGCAGTTCTTC
-,few,TRBV2,TRBJ2-4,CASSFDRSKPSAKNIQYF,TGTGCCAGCAGTTTTGACAGGTCCAAACCGTCCGCCAAAAACATTCAGTACTTC
TRBD1,-,TRBV25-1,TRBJ1-1,CASSGPGQGRTEAFF,TGTGCCAGCAGTGGCCCGGGACAGGGGAGAACTGAAGCTTTCTTT
-,-,TRBV6-8,TRBJ2-2,CASSYLVPGGELFF,TGTGCCAGCAGTTACTTAGTTCCGGGCGGGGAGCTGTTTTTT
-,-,TRBV9,TRBJ1-5,CASSEDAGRTQPQHF,TGTGCCAGCAGTGAAGACGCAGGACGCACCCAGCCCCAGCATTTT
-,few,TRBV19,TRBJ1-4,CASSIDGKLFF,TGTGCCAGTAGTATAGACGGAAAACTGTTTTTT
TRBD1,-,TRBV19,TRBJ2-2,CASGGRGLTGELFF,TGTGCCAGTGGTGGCAGGGGGTTGACCGGGGAGCTGTTTTTT